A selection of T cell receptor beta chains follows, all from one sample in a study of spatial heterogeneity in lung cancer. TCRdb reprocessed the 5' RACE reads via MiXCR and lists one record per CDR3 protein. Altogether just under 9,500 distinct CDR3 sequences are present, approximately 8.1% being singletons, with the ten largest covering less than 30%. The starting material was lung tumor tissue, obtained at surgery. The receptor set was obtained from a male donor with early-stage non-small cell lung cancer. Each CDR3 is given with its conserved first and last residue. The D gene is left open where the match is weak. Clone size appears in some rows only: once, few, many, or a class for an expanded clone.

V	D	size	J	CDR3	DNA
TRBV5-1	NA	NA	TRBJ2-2	CASSLMGTYAGELFF	TGCGCCAGCAGCTTGATGGGCACTTACGCCGGGGAGCTGTTTTTT
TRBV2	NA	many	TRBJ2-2	CASSKETNTGELFF	TGTGCCAGCAGCAAGGAGACGAACACCGGGGAGCTGTTTTTT
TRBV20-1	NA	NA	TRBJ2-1	CSVQKADNEQFF	TGCAGTGTTCAGAAGGCGGATAATGAGCAGTTCTTC
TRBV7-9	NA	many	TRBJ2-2	CASSLDSYTGELFF	TGTGCCAGCAGCTTAGACAGCTACACCGGGGAGCTGTTTTTT
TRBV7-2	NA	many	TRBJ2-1	CASSLTPRAGAVDEQFF	TGTGCCAGCAGCTTAACCCCTAGGGCAGGGGCAGTGGATGAGCAGTTCTTC
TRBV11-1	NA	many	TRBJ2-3	CASSYRVSTDTQF	TGTGCCAGCAGCTACAGGGTTAGCACAGATACGCAGTTT
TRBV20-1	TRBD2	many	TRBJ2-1	CSARVTSGYGYEQFF	TGCAGTGCTAGGGTAACTAGCGGATATGGTTATGAGCAGTTCTTC
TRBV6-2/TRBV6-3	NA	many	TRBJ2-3	CASSYGPSTDTQYF	TGTGCCAGCAGTTATGGCCCTAGCACAGATACGCAGTATTTT
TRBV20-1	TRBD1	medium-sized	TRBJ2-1	CRGHRGRPNEQFF	TGCAGGGGACACAGGGGGCGCCCCAATGAGCAGTTCTTC
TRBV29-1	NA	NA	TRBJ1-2	CSVLVQGGYGYTF	TGCAGCGTTCTAGTACAGGGAGGATATGGCTACACCTTC
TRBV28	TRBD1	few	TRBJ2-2	CASRRTGANTGELFF	TGTGCCAGCAGGAGGACAGGAGCGAACACCGGGGAGCTGTTTTTT
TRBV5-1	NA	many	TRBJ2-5	CASSLVNRQETQYF	TGCGCCAGCAGCTTGGTGAATCGGCAAGAGACCCAGTACTTC
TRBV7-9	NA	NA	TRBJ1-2	CAIRPLSYGYTF	TGTGCCATTAGGCCCCTTAGCTATGGCTACACCTTC